These 15 T cell receptor beta chains originate from one sample sequenced in a study of CD4 T cells in relation to SARS-CoV-2 and coronaviruses. Their antigens are not known. TCRdb keeps only in-frame clones here, not all; method: immunoSEQ multiplex PCR. The sample holds about 19,000 clones, around three quarters seen once. Before the COVID-19 pandemic, during about 2010-2018, CD4+ T cells were taken from unexposed donors. CD4+ T cells were isolated from the cells after around 9 days of culture. What was sequenced was CD4+ T cells from PBMCs, cultured in vitro. The receptor set was obtained from a human donor in good health.

V is TRBV2 and J is TRBJ1-5; 7 bases are shared with TRBD1. With V trimmed by 3 bases and J by 0 bases, 14 bases remained unmatched. Per the germline V gene, CDR1 is SNHLY and CDR2 is FYNNEI. The CDR3 consists of 19 residues. CDR3: CASSEKGAGFGVSNQPQHF. Here the CDR3 DNA reads TGTGCCAGCAGTGAGAAGGGGGCAGGTTTTGGGGTTAGCAATCAGCCCCAGCATTTT.

The chain is built from TRBV6-5 and TRBJ1-3; D remains unclear. The CDR3 is 15 residues long. Per germline, CDR1 MNHEY and CDR2 SVGAGI. Between the trimmed V and J ends, which lost 8 bases and 0 bases, there was a span of 14 bases. The DNA for the CDR3 is TGTGCCAGCGTTTTGAAGCCTTACTCTGGAAACACCATATATTTT. It codes for CASVLKPYSGNTIYF.

The chain carries TRBV5-4 and TRBJ2-1; D ambiguous. Trimming removed 3 bases from V and 5 bases from J, with 15 bases in between. Germline CDR1 is SGHNT and CDR2 is YYREEE (reference sequence). The length of the CDR3 is 15 residues. The DNA for the CDR3 is TGTGCCAGCAGCTCCTCTACCCCCAGAAACAATGAGCAGTTCTTC. As protein: CASSSSTPRNNEQFF.

The chain carries TRBV30 and TRBJ1-1, with D perhaps TRBD1 (5 bases). CDR1 and CDR2 (germline): GTSNPN, SVGIG (reference sequence). CDR3 length: 13 amino acids. V lost 0 bases and J lost 8, with 13 bases in between. The CDR3 DNA is TGTGCCTGGAGTGTAACGGGGACCACCGAAGCTTTCTTT. Residues: CAWSVTGTTEAFF.

The chain couples TRBV19 to TRBJ2-4, with 8 positions matching TRBD2. Germline-derived CDR1 and CDR2 are LNHDA and SQIVND (reference sequence). The CDR3 spans 19 residues. V lost 2 bases and J lost 3; bases outside the gene matches: 15. The CDR3 sequence: CASSISTGGAHRYKNIQYF. For the CDR3, the DNA is TGTGCCAGTAGTATATCCACCGGGGGGGCGCATAGATACAAAAACATTCAGTACTTC.

The V and J genes are TRBV5-1 and TRBJ2-7, with 8 nucleotides matching TRBD1. The CDR3 loop spans 15 amino acids. With 0 bases clipped from V and 5 bases from J, the junction kept 7 bases outside the gene matches. The germline CDR1 and CDR2 sequences are SGHRS and YFSETQ. CDR3 DNA sequence: TGCGCCAGCAGCTTGGTTGGCAGGGGGCCCGACGAGCAGTACTTC. Residues: CASSLVGRGPDEQYF.

The chain has TRBV6-1 and TRBJ2-7; possible D gene TRBD1, 6 bases. CDR3 length: 18 residues. The V gene lost 2 bases and the J gene lost 0 bases, with 20 bases spanning the gap. Germline V CDR1 and CDR2: MNHNS, SASEGT. CDR3 DNA: TGTGCCAGCAGTGAAATTTTCCCCGGACAGATCAGCTCCTACGAGCAGTACTTC. This gives the protein CASSEIFPGQISSYEQYF.

This chain uses TRBV24-1 with TRBJ2-2; TRBD2 agrees at 7 bases. The CDR3 is 16 residues long. Germline lookup yields CDR1 KGHDR and CDR2 SFDVKD. The trim removed 7 bases at V and 3 bases at J, leaving 10 bases unmatched. The CDR3 DNA follows: TGTGCCACCAGCGGACTAGGCACCTCGGACACCGGGGAGCTGTTTTTT. Its translation is CATSGLGTSDTGELFF.

Remarks on this clone: An end of the junction does not agree with germline; a read error may underlie this. The rearrangement links TRBV15 to TRBJ2-7, with no clear D. CDR3 length: 15 amino acids. From germline, CDR1 is LNHNV and CDR2 YYDKDF (reference sequence). The CDR3 DNA follows: TGTGCCACCAGCAATCTAAGGGCAGGCTCCTACGGGCAGTACTTC. Translated, it gives CATSNLRAGSYGQYF.

The chain links TRBV7-7 to TRBJ1-5; 8 bases fit TRBD1. The CDR3 covers 17 residues. Germline V CDR1 and CDR2: SSHAT, FNYEAQ (reference sequence). Trimming cost V 5 bases and J 1 base; bases outside gene matches: 10. The CDR3 protein is CASSQLGGTGSNQPQHF. In DNA, the CDR3 is TGTGCCAGCAGCCAGTTGGGGGGGACAGGCAGCAATCAGCCCCAGCATTTT. The full variable domain, its missing parts supplied by reference TRBV7-7 and TRBJ1-5, is GAGVSQSPRYKVTKRGQDVTLRCDPISSHATLYWYQQALGQGPEFLTYFNYEAQPDKSGLPSDRFSAERPEGSISTLTIQRTEQRDSAMYRCASSQLGGTGSNQPQHFGDGTRLSIL.

In this sample, this clone turned up once. The chain uses TRBV5-1 and TRBJ2-5; no reliable D call. V was clipped by 3 bases and J by 6 bases, with 9 bases between them. The CDR3 is 12 residues long. Germline loops: CDR1 SGHRS, CDR2 YFSETQ. The DNA for the CDR3 is TGCGCCAGCAGCTCGGGCACGCAGACCCAGTACTTC. The encoded protein is CASSSGTQTQYF.

Only a few counts were recorded for this clone. The J gene is TRBJ2-7, the V gene TRBV5-1; D perhaps matches TRBD2 (5 bases). The length of the CDR3 is 13 residues. Trimming took off 3 bases at V and 1 base at J, with 8 bases between the two ends. Germline CDR1 reads SGHRS; CDR2 reads YFSETQ. Written as DNA, the CDR3 is TGCGCCAGCAGCTCCGGGATGTCCTACGAGCAGTACTTC. Amino acid sequence: CASSSGMSYEQYF.

The chain has TRBV2 and TRBJ1-1; D not certain. Germline CDR1 is SNHLY and CDR2 is FYNNEI. The CDR3 consists of 11 residues. V gave up 6 bases and J gave up 8 bases, with 10 bases separating them. The chain's CDR3 is CASSLSAEAFF. DNA of the CDR3: TGTGCCAGCAGCTTGAGCGCCGAAGCTTTCTTT.

The V call is TRBV11-2, the J call TRBJ2-7; 10 nucleotides match TRBD2. This CDR3 spans 15 amino acids. The trim removed 4 bases at V and 3 bases at J, leaving 6 bases unmatched. Per germline, CDR1 SGHAT and CDR2 FQNNGV. CDR3 loop: CASSSGLAVFYEQYF. CDR3 sequence (DNA): TGTGCCAGCAGCTCCGGACTAGCGGTCTTCTACGAGCAGTACTTC.

J is TRBJ1-2 and V is TRBV19; D ambiguous. The CDR3 sequence is 14 residues long. Germline loops: CDR1 LNHDA, CDR2 SQIVND (reference sequence). Trimming stripped 4 bases from V and 4 bases from J, with 13 bases between. The CDR3 region is CASSTEKGAYGYTF. The CDR3 DNA is TGTGCCAGTAGTACGGAAAAGGGAGCCTATGGCTACACCTTC.